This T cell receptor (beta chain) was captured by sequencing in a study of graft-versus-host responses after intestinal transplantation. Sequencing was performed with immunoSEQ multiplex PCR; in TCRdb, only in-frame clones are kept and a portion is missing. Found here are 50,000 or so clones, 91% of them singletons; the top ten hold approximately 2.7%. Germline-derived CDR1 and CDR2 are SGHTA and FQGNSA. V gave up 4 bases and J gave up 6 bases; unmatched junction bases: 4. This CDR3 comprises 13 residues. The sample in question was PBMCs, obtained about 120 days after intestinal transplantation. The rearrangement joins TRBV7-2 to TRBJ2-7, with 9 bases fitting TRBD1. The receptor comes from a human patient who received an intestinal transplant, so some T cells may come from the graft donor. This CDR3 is CASSYVTGGEQYF. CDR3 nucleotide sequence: TGTGCCAGCAGCTACGTGACAGGGGGCGAGCAGTACTTC.